The clone carrying this TCR beta chain was observed a few times. Its target is unknown. The CDR3 consists of 19 residues. Germline-derived CDR1 and CDR2 are SGHVS and FQNEAQ. The V gene lost 4 bases and the J gene lost 0 bases, with 24 bases spanning the gap. The data are from a study of OX40 agonist ivuxolimab in advanced cancers. Study findings and constraints: Certain nonresponders likewise exhibited a low normalized T-cell clonal expansion. Researchers did not determine the expanded peripheral T cells' antigen specificity. Among the lowest levels of clonal expansion were found in partial responders at 0.1-3.0 mg/kg.

Using immunoSEQ multiplex PCR, the repertoire was profiled, and TCRdb retains in-frame clones only, with some absent. The sample records 65,000 to 90,000 clones, around 82% being singletons. This clonotype was sampled from an adult with an advanced solid tumor such as melanoma, head and neck, liver or kidney cancer. The V gene is TRBV7-8, the J gene TRBJ2-5; unclear D gene. The sequencing here drew on CD4+ or CD8+ T cells sorted from blood, taken in a trial of the OX40 agonist ivuxolimab. Here the CDR3 DNA reads TGTGCCAGCAGCTCTAAAACAGAGACATTCTTATTATACCAAGAGACCCAGTACTTC. This sequence encodes CASSSKTETFLLYQETQYF.